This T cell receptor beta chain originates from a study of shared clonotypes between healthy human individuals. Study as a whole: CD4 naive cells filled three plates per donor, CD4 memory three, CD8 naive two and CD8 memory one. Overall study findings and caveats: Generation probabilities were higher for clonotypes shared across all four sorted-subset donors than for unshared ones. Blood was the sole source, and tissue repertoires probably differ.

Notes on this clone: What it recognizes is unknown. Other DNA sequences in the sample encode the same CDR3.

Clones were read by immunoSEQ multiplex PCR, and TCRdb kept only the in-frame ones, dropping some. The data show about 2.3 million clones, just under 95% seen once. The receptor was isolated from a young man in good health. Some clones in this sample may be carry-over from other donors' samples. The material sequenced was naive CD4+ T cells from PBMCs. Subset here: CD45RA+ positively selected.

CDR3: CASSLVGEETQYF. The DNA for the CDR3 is TGCGCCAGCAGCTTGGTCGGTGAGGAGACCCAGTACTTC. V is TRBV5-1 and J is TRBJ2-5, with D unresolved. The germline gives CDR1 SGHRS, CDR2 YFSETQ. The CDR3 has 13 amino acids. Trimming removed 0 bases from V and 5 bases from J, with 8 bases in between.